These T cell receptor beta chains were read from a single sample in a study of CD8 T cells in Susac syndrome. TCRdb redid the calling of the immunoSEQ multiplex PCR reads with MiXCR, one entry per CDR3 protein. In the table there are some 450,000 distinct CDR3 sequences, approximately 89% of which are singletons. Input material: CD8+ T cells from PBMCs. The receptors were sampled from a human donor with multiple sclerosis. Each CDR3 is given with its conserved first and last residue. The D gene is left open where the match is weak. Size values are once, few and many counts, or a class for expanded clones, and some rows have none.

clone size: -; CDR3 length: 14; D gene: TRBD1; V gene: TRBV28; J gene: TRBJ2-7; CDR3 DNA: TGTGCCAGCAGTCCAGGACAGGGGACGGGGGAGCAGTACTTC; CDR3 protein: CASSPGQGTGEQYF
clone size: -; CDR3 length: 17; D gene: -; V gene: TRBV4-1; J gene: TRBJ1-2; CDR3 DNA: TGCGCCAGCAGCCAAGACCCCGGGACACAGGCCCAATATGGCTACACCTTC; CDR3 protein: CASSQDPGTQAQYGYTF
clone size: few; CDR3 length: 11; D gene: -; V gene: TRBV6-2/TRBV6-3; J gene: TRBJ1-1; CDR3 DNA: TGTGCCAGCAGTTACCCGAGTGAAGCTTTCTTT; CDR3 protein: CASSYPSEAFF
clone size: -; CDR3 length: 13; D gene: -; V gene: TRBV19; J gene: TRBJ2-7; CDR3 DNA: TGTGCCAGCGGACAGCCCGAAGACTACGAGCAGTACTTC; CDR3 protein: CASGQPEDYEQYF
clone size: -; CDR3 length: 13; D gene: -; V gene: TRBV27; J gene: TRBJ1-6; CDR3 DNA: TGTGCCAGCAAGGACCTGACCTATTCACCCCTCCACTTT; CDR3 protein: CASKDLTYSPLHF
clone size: -; CDR3 length: 14; D gene: TRBD1; V gene: TRBV28; J gene: TRBJ2-7; CDR3 DNA: TGTGCCAGCACAACCGACAGGGCCCCCTACGAGCAGTACTTC; CDR3 protein: CASTTDRAPYEQYF
clone size: -; CDR3 length: 17; D gene: -; V gene: TRBV2; J gene: TRBJ2-3; CDR3 DNA: TGTGCCAGCAGTGAAGAAGGGGTGGACGGCGGCACAGATACGCAGTATTTT; CDR3 protein: CASSEEGVDGGTDTQYF
clone size: -; CDR3 length: 14; D gene: -; V gene: TRBV28; J gene: TRBJ2-1; CDR3 DNA: TGTGCCAGCACAAATCCTGGGGGGACTCAAAACGAGTTCTTC; CDR3 protein: CASTNPGGTQNEFF
clone size: -; CDR3 length: 12; D gene: -; V gene: TRBV27; J gene: TRBJ2-7; CDR3 DNA: TGTGCCAGCAGTTTTCAAGGACTAGAGCAGTACTTC; CDR3 protein: CASSFQGLEQYF
clone size: -; CDR3 length: 11; D gene: TRBD1; V gene: TRBV20-1; J gene: TRBJ1-2; CDR3 DNA: TGCAGTGCAAGGGGGCAGGATGGCTACACCTTC; CDR3 protein: CSARGQDGYTF
clone size: -; CDR3 length: 14; D gene: -; V gene: TRBV6-6; J gene: TRBJ1-2; CDR3 DNA: TGTGCCAGCACCACCGGGGCCCCTAACTATGGCTACACCTTC; CDR3 protein: CASTTGAPNYGYTF
clone size: -; CDR3 length: 13; D gene: -; V gene: TRBV27; J gene: TRBJ2-7; CDR3 DNA: TGTGCCAGCAGTTTGGGCAACTCCTACGAGCAGTACTTC; CDR3 protein: CASSLGNSYEQYF
clone size: -; CDR3 length: 14; D gene: -; V gene: TRBV2; J gene: TRBJ2-5; CDR3 DNA: TGTGCCAGCAGTGTAGAAGAACCTGGAGAGACCCAGTACTTC; CDR3 protein: CASSVEEPGETQYF